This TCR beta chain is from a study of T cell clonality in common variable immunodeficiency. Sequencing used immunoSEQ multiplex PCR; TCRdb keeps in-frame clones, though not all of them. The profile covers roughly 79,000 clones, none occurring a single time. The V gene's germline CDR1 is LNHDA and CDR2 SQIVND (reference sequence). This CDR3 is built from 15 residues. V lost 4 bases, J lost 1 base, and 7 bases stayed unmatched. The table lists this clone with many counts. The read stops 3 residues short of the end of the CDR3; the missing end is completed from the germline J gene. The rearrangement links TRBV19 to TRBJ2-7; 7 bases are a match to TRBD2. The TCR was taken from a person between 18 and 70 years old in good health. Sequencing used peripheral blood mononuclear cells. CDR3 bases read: TGTGCCAGTAGTAAGGCTGCGGGAGTTTCCTACGAG. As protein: CASSKAAGVSYE. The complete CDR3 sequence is CASSKAAGVSYEQYF.